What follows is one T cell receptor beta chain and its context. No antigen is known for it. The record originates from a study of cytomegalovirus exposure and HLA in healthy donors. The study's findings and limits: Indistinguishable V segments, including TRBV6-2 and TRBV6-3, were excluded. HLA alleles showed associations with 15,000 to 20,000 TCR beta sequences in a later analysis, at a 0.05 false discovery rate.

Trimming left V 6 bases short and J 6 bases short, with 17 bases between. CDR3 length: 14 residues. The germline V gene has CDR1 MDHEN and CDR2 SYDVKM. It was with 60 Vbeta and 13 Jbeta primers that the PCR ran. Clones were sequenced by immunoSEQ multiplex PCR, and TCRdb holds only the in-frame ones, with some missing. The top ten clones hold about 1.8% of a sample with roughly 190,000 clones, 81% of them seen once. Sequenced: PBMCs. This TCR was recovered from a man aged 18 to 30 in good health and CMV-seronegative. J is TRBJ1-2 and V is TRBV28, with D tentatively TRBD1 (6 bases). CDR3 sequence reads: CASSRRQGIDGYTF. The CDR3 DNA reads TGTGCCAGCAGCCGAAGGCAGGGGATAGATGGCTACACCTTC.